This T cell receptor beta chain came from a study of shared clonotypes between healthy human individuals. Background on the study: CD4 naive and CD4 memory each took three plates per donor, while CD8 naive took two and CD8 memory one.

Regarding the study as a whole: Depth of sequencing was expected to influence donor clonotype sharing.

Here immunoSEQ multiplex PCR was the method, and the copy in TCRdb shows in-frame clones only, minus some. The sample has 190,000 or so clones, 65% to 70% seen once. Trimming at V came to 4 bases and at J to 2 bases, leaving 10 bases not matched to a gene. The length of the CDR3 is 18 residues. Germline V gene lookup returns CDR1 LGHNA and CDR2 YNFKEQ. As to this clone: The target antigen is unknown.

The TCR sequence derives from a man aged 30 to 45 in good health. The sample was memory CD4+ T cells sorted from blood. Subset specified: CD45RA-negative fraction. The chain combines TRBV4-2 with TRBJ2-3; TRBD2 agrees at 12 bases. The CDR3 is CASSPSTRLAGATDTQYF. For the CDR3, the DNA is TGTGCCAGCAGCCCCTCCACCAGACTAGCGGGAGCCACAGATACGCAGTATTTT.